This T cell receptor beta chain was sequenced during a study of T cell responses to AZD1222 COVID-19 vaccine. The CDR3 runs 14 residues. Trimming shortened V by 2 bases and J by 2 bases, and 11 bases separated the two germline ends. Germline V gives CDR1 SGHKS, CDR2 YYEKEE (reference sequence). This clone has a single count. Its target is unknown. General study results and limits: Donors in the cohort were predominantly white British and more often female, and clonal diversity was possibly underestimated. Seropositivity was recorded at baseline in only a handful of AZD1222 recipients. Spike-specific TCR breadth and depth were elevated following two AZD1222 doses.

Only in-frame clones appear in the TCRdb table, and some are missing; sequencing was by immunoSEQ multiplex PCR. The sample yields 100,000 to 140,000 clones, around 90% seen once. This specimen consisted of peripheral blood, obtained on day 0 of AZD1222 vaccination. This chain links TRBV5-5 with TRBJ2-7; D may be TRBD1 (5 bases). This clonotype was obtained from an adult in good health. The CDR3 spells CASSFWAGTYEQYF. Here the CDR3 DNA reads TGTGCCAGCAGCTTTTGGGCAGGGACCTACGAGCAGTACTTC.